This T cell receptor (beta chain) was recovered during a study of Ad26.COV2.S vaccination and SARS-CoV-2 variants. The study, taken as a whole, reports: Vaccinees showed greater spike-specific TCR breadth than placebo recipients.

Details on this clone: Its antigen remains unknown.

The germline V gene has CDR1 SGHNT and CDR2 YENEEA. V was cut by 3 bases and J by 7 bases, with 10 bases left in between. This CDR3 contains 13 residues. The treatment is: around 19 received Ad26.COV2.S at low or high dose, single or two shots; about 5 received placebo; per-sample allocation not given. Samples were taken on day 63 after the first vaccine or placebo injection. Sequenced by immunoSEQ multiplex PCR; TCRdb stores in-frame clones only, minus some. The table lists more than 300,000 clones, approximately 90% of them singletons. Sample: peripheral blood, taken in a trial of Ad26.COV2.S vaccine versus placebo. This rearrangement joins TRBV11-3 to TRBJ1-3; no reliable D call. The source is a person between 18 and 60 years old who received the Ad26.COV2.S COVID-19 vaccine or a placebo. The CDR3 loop reads CASSFAGRNTIYF. In nucleotides, the CDR3 is TGTGCCAGCAGCTTCGCAGGTCGGAACACCATATATTTT.